The T cell receptor (beta chain) under discussion was sequenced for a study of identical twins. V was clipped by 6 bases and J by 0 bases, with 16 bases between them. The CDR3 length is 16 residues. TCRdb re-analysed the 5' RACE reads in MiXCR, keeping a single row per CDR3 protein. The sample records 600,000 to 850,000 distinct CDR3 sequences, about 20% being singletons. The same sample was also used in a study of T cells expressing NK-cell markers. That report adds: In a few donors, these clonotypes also led the CD3+CD56-NKG2C+ fraction.

The receptor's source is a woman aged 18-29 years in good health. The rearrangement joins TRBV12-3 or TRBV12-4 to TRBJ2-3; D call uncertain. Sequences were obtained from PBMCs. The CDR3 here is CASSPPRSASTDTQYF. The CDR3 DNA sequence: TGTGCCAGCAGCCCGCCTCGGAGCGCGAGCACAGATACGCAGTATTTT.